The source of this T cell receptor (beta chain) is a study of OX40 agonist ivuxolimab in advanced cancers. About the study: Patients took ivuxolimab, an agonistic anti-OX40 (CD134) antibody.

Study observations and caveats: Clonal expansion was seen in CD4+ and CD8+ blood T cells by week 6 at 0.1 to 3.0 mg/kg.

Exclusion of a patient followed from autoimmune disease history or systemic immunosuppression. As for this clone: What it binds is not known.

Germline CDR1 is MDHEN and CDR2 is SYDVKM. With 3 bases clipped from V and 3 bases from J, the junction kept 9 bases outside the gene matches. The CDR3 has 16 residues. Clones were sequenced by immunoSEQ multiplex PCR, and TCRdb holds only the in-frame ones, with some missing. The sample lists 70,000 to 90,000 clones, 85% seen once, with 1.5% to 2% in the top ten. This specimen consisted of CD4+ or CD8+ T cells sorted from blood, obtained in a trial of the OX40 agonist ivuxolimab. The V gene is TRBV28, the J gene TRBJ2-7; TRBD1 agrees at 9 bases. This TCR was recovered from an adult with an advanced solid tumor such as melanoma, head and neck, liver or kidney cancer. The CDR3: CASSLLRVTGGYEQYF. CDR3 DNA: TGTGCCAGCAGTTTGCTCCGGGTGACAGGGGGCTACGAGCAGTACTTC.